Following are 27 T cell receptor beta chains from one sample sequenced in a study of blood T cells in healthy people across ages. Primed by a sample-barcoded 5' primer and a J-beta primer mix, a second PCR proceeded for roughly 6 to 12 cycles. A single record per CDR3 protein comes from TCRdb applying MiXCR to the 5' RACE reads. The data show approximately 800,000 distinct CDR3 sequences, about 48% seen once. Source material: blood. The origin of the receptors is an elderly man in good health.

The sample holds a few counts of this clonotype. This may be a read error, as it is one base from a much larger clone. The gene calls are TRBV21-1 and TRBJ2-7; the DNA was not used to check the table's D call, TRBD1. TRBV21-1 is a pseudogene. The length of the CDR3 is 15 residues. The CDR3 is CASSARGTGWYEQYF. The CDR3 DNA is TGTGCCAGCAGCGCACGGGGTACCGGGTGGTACGAGCAGTACTTC.

V usage is TRBV18 and J usage is TRBJ1-1, with D hard to call. Germline V CDR1 and CDR2: KGHSH, LQKENI. The CDR3 loop spans 13 amino acids. V dropped 3 bases and J dropped 7 bases, with 12 bases sitting between them. The CDR3: CASSPNIEYEAFF. Here the CDR3 DNA reads TGTGCCAGCTCACCGAATATCGAGTATGAAGCTTTCTTT. The complete variable domain, with remaining parts taken from reference TRBV18 and TRBJ1-1, reads NAGVMQNPRHLVRRRGQEARLRCSPMKGHSHVYWYRQLPEEGLKFMVYLQKENIIDESGMPKERFSAEFPKEGPSILRIQQVVRGDSAAYFCASSPNIEYEAFFGQGTRLTVV.

The chain is built from TRBV29-1 and TRBJ2-7; 10 bases line up with TRBD1. There are 11 residues in the CDR3. V trimming: 2 bases; J trimming: 12 bases; junction bases outside the gene matches: 4. CDR1 and CDR2 from the germline V gene are SQVTM and ANQGSEA. The CDR3, as DNA: TGCAGCGTTGAACTGGGACAGGGGTTGTACTTC. The encoded protein is CSVELGQGLYF.

This rearrangement joins TRBV20-1 to TRBJ2-5; D ambiguous. Per the germline V gene, CDR1 is DFQATT and CDR2 is SNEGSKA (reference sequence). The CDR3 consists of 11 residues. V lost 7 bases and J 3 bases, leaving 9 bases between the germline ends. Here the CDR3 reads CSGGRKETQYF. CDR3 nucleotides: TGCAGTGGTGGCCGTAAAGAGACCCAGTACTTC.

The chain recombines TRBV3-1 with TRBJ2-3; D is unresolved. Trimming left V 2 bases short and J 6 bases short, with 9 bases between. The CDR3 spans 13 residues. CDR1 is LGHDT and CDR2 is YNNKEL in the germline V gene (reference sequence). The CDR3 region has the DNA TGTGCCAGCAGCCAATTTCTAAAGGATACGCAGTATTTT. This encodes CASSQFLKDTQYF.

This rearrangement joins TRBV27 to TRBJ1-2; D is ambiguous. Per the germline V gene, CDR1 is MNHEY and CDR2 is SMNVEV (reference sequence). Trimming removed 0 bases at V and 6 bases at J, with 14 bases between. The CDR3 extends over 15 amino acids. The CDR3 sequence: CASSLSVGLRNGYTF. The DNA of the CDR3 is TGTGCCAGCAGTTTATCAGTCGGATTGAGAAATGGCTACACCTTC.

This sequence joins TRBV20-1 and TRBJ2-4; 8 nucleotides match TRBD2. TRBJ2-7 matches the DNA end more closely, so the J call is doubtful. This CDR3 has 13 residues. In germline, CDR1 is DFQATT, CDR2 SNEGSKA (reference sequence). The DNA of the CDR3 is TGCAGTGCTAGAGTTAGCGGGAACTACGAGCAGTACTTC. Its translation is CSARVSGNYEQYF.

The chain joins TRBV6-6 to TRBJ2-4; TRBD1 aligns across 7 bases. The J call may be mistaken, given a closer DNA end match to TRBJ2-7. CDR1 is MNHNY and CDR2 is SVGAGI in the germline V gene (reference sequence). The CDR3 consists of 16 residues. Here the CDR3 DNA reads TGTGCCTCAGATCCTCGGGACAGCCGACTCTACTACGAGCAGTACTTC. This translates into CASDPRDSRLYYEQYF.

The chain employs TRBV10-3 and TRBJ1-2; a weak D match, TRBD1 (6 bases). Trimming removed 3 bases from V and 3 bases from J, with 20 bases in between. The CDR3 contains 17 residues. Germline V gene sequence: CDR1 ENHRY, CDR2 SYGVKD. The CDR3 is CAISEGGNRGIYYGYTF. CDR3 DNA: TGTGCCATCAGTGAAGGGGGGAATCGAGGGATTTACTATGGCTACACCTTC.

V usage is TRBV7-2 and J usage is TRBJ2-5; no definite D call. Per the germline V gene, CDR1 is SGHTA and CDR2 is FQGNSA. The V and J ends lost 4 bases and 4 bases respectively, with 16 bases between them. The CDR3 runs to 15 residues. The CDR3 sequence is CASSSQGWAPETQYF. The CDR3, as DNA: TGTGCCAGCAGCTCCCAAGGATGGGCGCCAGAGACCCAGTACTTC.

The genes are TRBV6-7 and TRBJ2-1; 10 bases align to TRBD1. The DNA end favors TRBJ2-7, so the J call may be wrong. TRBV6-7 is classed as an ORF, of uncertain function. The CDR3 runs 16 residues. The CDR3 nucleotides are TGTGCCAGCAGACGAGACCGGGACAGGGGCAACAATGAGCAGTACTTC. This gives the protein CASRRDRDRGNNEQYF.

This chain uses TRBV4-1 with TRBJ2-7; no clear D gene. The end of the DNA is better explained by TRBJ2-5, so the J call may be wrong. The CDR3 has 13 residues. Germline V lookup: CDR1 MGHRA, CDR2 YSYEKL. The CDR3 region has the DNA TGCGCCAGCAGCCAAGTTGAGCGAGAGACCCAGTACTTC. Amino acid sequence: CASSQVERETQYF.

The V and J genes are TRBV12-3 or TRBV12-4 and TRBJ1-6; TRBD1 aligns across 7 bases. V dropped 3 bases and J dropped 5; count of bases not matched to a gene: 7. The CDR3 is 16 amino acids. CDR3 bases: TGTGCCAGCAGTTTTCGGGGGACAGCGGATAATTCACCCCTCCACTTT. Its protein is CASSFRGTADNSPLHF.

This clonotype was picked up a small number of times. The V and J genes are TRBV25-1 and TRBJ2-1; weak D call: TRBD2 (7 bases). This CDR3 comprises 17 residues. Germline V lookup: CDR1 MGHDK, CDR2 SYGVNS. Deletions cut 4 bases from V and 4 bases from J, with 20 bases between. CDR3 protein: CASSGGGLSGTYNEQFF. The CDR3 coding sequence is TGTGCCAGCAGTGGAGGGGGACTAAGCGGGACGTACAATGAGCAGTTCTTC.

V usage is TRBV2 and J usage is TRBJ2-1, with 11 positions matching TRBD2. The CDR3 is 15 residues long. In germline, CDR1 is SNHLY, CDR2 FYNNEI. V lost 3 bases, J lost 6 bases, and 4 bases stayed unmatched. The CDR3 DNA sequence: TGTGCCAGCAGTGAGGGACTAGCGGTCCTCAATGAGCAGTTCTTC. It encodes CASSEGLAVLNEQFF. Full variable domain (missing parts from reference TRBV2 and TRBJ2-1): EPEVTQTPSHQVTQMGQEVILRCVPISNHLYFYWYRQILGQKVEFLVSFYNNEISEKSEIFDDQFSVERPDGSNFTLKIRSTKLEDSAMYFCASSEGLAVLNEQFFGPGTRLTVL.

This chain links TRBV10-3 with TRBJ2-1, with 13 bases that match TRBD2. The V gene's germline CDR1 is ENHRY and CDR2 SYGVKD. The V segment lost 7 bases and the J segment 6 bases; nucleotides outside the gene matches: 6. CDR3 length: 15 amino acids. CDR3 region: CAITGGTSGINEQFF. The DNA for the CDR3 is TGTGCCATCACCGGAGGGACTAGCGGGATCAATGAGCAGTTCTTC.

J is TRBJ2-5 and V is TRBV2; 9 bases are a match to TRBD2. The J call could be wrong; TRBJ2-7 is a better fit for the DNA end. Looked up from germline, CDR1 is SNHLY and CDR2 is FYNNEI. This CDR3 comprises 14 residues. The CDR3 sequence: CASSLLAGSNEQYF. CDR3 nucleotide sequence: TGTGCCAGCAGTTTACTAGCGGGCAGTAACGAGCAGTACTTC.

J is TRBJ2-7 and V is TRBV10-3; D is ambiguous. This CDR3 has 16 amino acids. The ends were cut back, 3 bases at V and 0 bases at J, with 15 bases in the middle. Germline V CDR1 and CDR2: ENHRY, SYGVKD. As DNA, the CDR3 is TGTGCCATCAGTGAAGCTCAAGACTGGAGCTCCTACGAGCAGTACTTC. Translated, it gives CAISEAQDWSSYEQYF.

The chain combines TRBV10-3 with TRBJ1-6, with 9 bases lining up with TRBD1. The V segment lost 2 bases and the J segment 9 bases; nucleotides outside the gene matches: 11. The CDR3 is 17 amino acids. Looked up from germline, CDR1 is ENHRY and CDR2 is SYGVKD. CDR3 bases: TGTGCCATCAGTGAGCCACCGGGACAGGGAGGATTTTCACCCCTCCACTTT. Its protein is CAISEPPGQGGFSPLHF.

V and J are TRBV4-2 and TRBJ2-5; D is unclear. Between the trimmed V and J ends, which lost 5 bases and 5 bases, there was a span of 15 bases. Per germline, CDR1 LGHNA and CDR2 YNFKEQ. The CDR3 has 14 amino acids. CDR3: CASSDPLDWETQYF. DNA of the CDR3: TGTGCCAGCAGCGACCCCCTGGATTGGGAGACCCAGTACTTC.

The sample holds a few counts of this clonotype. The V gene is TRBV24-1, the J gene TRBJ2-1; TRBD2 matches at 14 bases. The CDR3 sequence is 16 residues long. Germline V gene data show CDR1 as KGHDR and CDR2 as SFDVKD. The V and J ends lost 3 bases and 9 bases, in that order; junction bases with no gene match: 6. The CDR3 DNA reads as TGTGCCACCAGTGATGCCGGGACTAGCGGGAGTACTGAGCAGTTCTTC. It yields the protein CATSDAGTSGSTEQFF.

A single count supports this clonotype. The rearrangement links TRBV20-1 to TRBJ2-7, with 8 nucleotides matching TRBD2. Germline CDR1 is DFQATT and CDR2 is SNEGSKA (reference sequence). This CDR3 spans 12 amino acids. Trimming removed 2 bases from V and 7 bases from J; junction bases left unmatched: 4. CDR3 coding DNA: TGCAGTGCTAGATCCAGCGGGAGTGAGCAGTACTTC. This gives the protein CSARSSGSEQYF.

This chain joins TRBV7-9 and TRBJ1-1, with D unclear. Germline V lookup: CDR1 SEHNR, CDR2 FQNEAQ (reference sequence). This CDR3 is built from 14 residues. The ends were cut back, 0 bases at V and 2 bases at J, with 7 bases in the middle. In nucleotides, the CDR3 is TGTGCCAGCAGCTTAGCGCAGGTTAACACTGAAGCTTTCTTT. It specifies CASSLAQVNTEAFF.

This sequence joins TRBV24-1 and TRBJ2-1, with D unclear. Germline V lookup: CDR1 KGHDR, CDR2 SFDVKD. V was trimmed by 4 bases and J by 8 bases, leaving 11 bases between them. The CDR3 contains 13 residues. The CDR3 here is CATSEPYGDEQFF. The CDR3 DNA is TGTGCCACCAGTGAACCCTACGGCGATGAGCAGTTCTTC.

V gene TRBV6-1 combines with J gene TRBJ2-2; no reliable D call. Germline CDR1 MNHNS, CDR2 SASEGT. V gave up 5 bases and J gave up 0 bases, with 16 bases separating them. The CDR3 runs to 17 residues. CDR3 amino acids: CASSPILAKANTGELFF. In DNA, the CDR3 is TGTGCCAGCAGTCCCATTTTGGCAAAAGCGAACACCGGGGAGCTGTTTTTT.

The chain joins TRBV4-1 to TRBJ2-4; a weak D match, TRBD1 (5 bases). CDR3 length: 15 amino acids. Trimming cost V 0 bases and J 13 bases, with 19 bases left between them. Germline CDR1 and CDR2: MGHRA and YSYEKL. The CDR3 protein is CASSQDRTPAFGQYF. CDR3 in DNA: TGCGCCAGCAGCCAAGACCGGACACCCGCTTTCGGGCAGTACTTC.

V is TRBV20-1 and J is TRBJ2-3; 12 positions match TRBD2. The CDR3 sequence is 15 residues long. The V gene's germline CDR1 is DFQATT and CDR2 SNEGSKA (reference sequence). V shed 3 bases and J 3 bases; nucleotides not matched to a gene: 4. In DNA form, the CDR3 reads TGCAGTGCTAGGGATACTAGCGGGGGGACAGATACGCAGTATTTT. This sequence encodes CSARDTSGGTDTQYF.